What follows is one T cell receptor beta chain and its context. Its antigen is still unknown. The sample originates from a study of cytomegalovirus exposure and HLA in healthy donors. PCR involved 60 Vbeta and 13 Jbeta primers. Profiled with immunoSEQ multiplex PCR; TCRdb holds only in-frame clones, not every one. Of tens of thousands of clones listed, 78% are singletons. Findings and caveats of the study: Solely CMV serostatus was available to characterize immune exposure. TCR beta V- and J-gene trimming was later associated with a missense DCLRE1C variant.

Germline V gene sequence: CDR1 SGHVS, CDR2 FNYEAQ. The CDR3 extends over 18 amino acids. The trim removed 1 base at V and 8 bases at J, leaving 16 bases unmatched. The sequence came from a male donor in good health and CMV-seropositive. V is TRBV7-6 and J is TRBJ1-3; TRBD1 agrees at 8 bases. Sequencing used PBMCs. CDR3 coding DNA: TGTGCCAGCAGCTTAGATTTCCGACGGCACAGGGGGAGGGACACCATATATTTT. Protein: CASSLDFRRHRGRDTIYF.